This T cell receptor beta chain stems from a study of blood T cells in healthy people across ages. A second roughly 7 to 11 cycle PCR used barcoded and J-beta primers. TCRdb fed the 5' RACE reads into MiXCR, producing one record per CDR3 protein. This sample has some 1.8 million distinct CDR3 sequences; more than 35% occur once, and the top ten carry about 23%. Study-level findings and limits: Those diversity estimates obtained from one million T cells were thought to be underestimates. As naive T cell percentage varied, TCR beta diversity correlated strongly with it.

Note on this clonotype: Its antigen remains unidentified.

V shed 4 bases and J shed 4 bases, with 14 bases lying between them. The CDR3 totals 14 residues. Germline loops: CDR1 SGDLS, CDR2 YYNGEE. The genes are TRBV9 and TRBJ1-1; tentatively, D is TRBD1 (5 bases). Sequencing used blood. The origin of this receptor is a human donor in good health. The CDR3 sequence is CASSLDPGPTEAFF. The CDR3 nucleotides are TGTGCCAGCAGCTTAGATCCAGGGCCCACTGAAGCTTTCTTT.